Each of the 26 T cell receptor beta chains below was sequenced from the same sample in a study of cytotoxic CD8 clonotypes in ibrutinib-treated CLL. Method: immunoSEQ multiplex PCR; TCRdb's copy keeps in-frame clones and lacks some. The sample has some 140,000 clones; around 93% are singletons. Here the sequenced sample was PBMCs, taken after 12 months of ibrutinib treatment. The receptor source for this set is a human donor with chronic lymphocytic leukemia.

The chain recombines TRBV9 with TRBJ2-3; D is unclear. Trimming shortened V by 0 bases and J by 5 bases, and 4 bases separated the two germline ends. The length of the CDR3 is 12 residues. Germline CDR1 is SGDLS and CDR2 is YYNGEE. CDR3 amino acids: CASSVAGDTQYF. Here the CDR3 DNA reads TGTGCCAGCAGCGTAGCTGGAGATACGCAGTATTTT.

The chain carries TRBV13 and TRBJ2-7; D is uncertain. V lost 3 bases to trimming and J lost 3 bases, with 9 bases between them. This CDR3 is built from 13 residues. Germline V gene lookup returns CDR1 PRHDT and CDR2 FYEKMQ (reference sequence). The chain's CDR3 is CASSFRTFYEQYF. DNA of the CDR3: TGTGCCAGCAGCTTTCGAACGTTCTACGAGCAGTACTTC.

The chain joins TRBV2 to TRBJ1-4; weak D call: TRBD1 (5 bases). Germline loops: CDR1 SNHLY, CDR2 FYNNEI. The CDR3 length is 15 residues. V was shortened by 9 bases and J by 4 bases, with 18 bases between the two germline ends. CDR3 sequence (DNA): TGTGCCAGTATACCACGGGGGGATATTAATGAAAAACTGTTTTTT. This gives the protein CASIPRGDINEKLFF.

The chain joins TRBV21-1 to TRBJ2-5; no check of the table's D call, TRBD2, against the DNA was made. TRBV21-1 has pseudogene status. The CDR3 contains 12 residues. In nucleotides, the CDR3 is TGTGCCAGCAGCAAAGGCGTGAAGACCCAGTACTTC. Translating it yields CASSKGVKTQYF.

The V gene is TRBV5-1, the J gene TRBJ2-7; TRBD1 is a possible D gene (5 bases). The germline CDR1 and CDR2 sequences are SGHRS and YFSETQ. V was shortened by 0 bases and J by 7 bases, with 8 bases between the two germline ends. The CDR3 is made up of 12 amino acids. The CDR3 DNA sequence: TGCGCCAGCAGCTTGGTCCAGGGAGAGCAGTACTTC. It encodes CASSLVQGEQYF. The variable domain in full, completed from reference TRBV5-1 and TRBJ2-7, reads KAGVTQTPRYLIKTRGQQVTLSCSPISGHRSVSWYQQTPGQGLQFLFEYFSETQRNKGNFPGRFSGRQFSNSRSEMNVSTLELGDSALYLCASSLVQGEQYFGPGTRLTVT.

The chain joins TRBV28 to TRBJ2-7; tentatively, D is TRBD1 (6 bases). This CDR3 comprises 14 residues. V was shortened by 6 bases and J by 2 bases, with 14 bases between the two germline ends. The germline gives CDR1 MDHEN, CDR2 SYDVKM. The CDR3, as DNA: TGTGCCAGCAGACCTGGACAGCCTACCTACGAGCAGTACTTC. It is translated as CASRPGQPTYEQYF. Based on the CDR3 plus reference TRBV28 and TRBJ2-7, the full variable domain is DVKVTQSSRYLVKRTGEKVFLECVQDMDHENMFWYRQDPGLGLRLIYFSYDVKMKEKGDIPEGYSVSREKKERFSLILESASTNQTSMYLCASRPGQPTYEQYFGPGTRLTVT.

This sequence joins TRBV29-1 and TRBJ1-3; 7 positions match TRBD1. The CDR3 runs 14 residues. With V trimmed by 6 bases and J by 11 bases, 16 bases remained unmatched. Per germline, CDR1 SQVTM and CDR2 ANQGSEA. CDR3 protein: CSVAGQTVTGAIYF. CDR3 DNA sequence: TGCAGCGTAGCGGGACAGACGGTCACGGGGGCCATATATTTT.

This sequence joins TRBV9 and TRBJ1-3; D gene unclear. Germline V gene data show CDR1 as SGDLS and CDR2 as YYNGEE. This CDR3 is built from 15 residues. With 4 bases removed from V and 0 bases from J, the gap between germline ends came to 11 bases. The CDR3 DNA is TGTGCCAGCAGCCTAGCAATGGGCTCTGGAAACACCATATATTTT. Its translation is CASSLAMGSGNTIYF.

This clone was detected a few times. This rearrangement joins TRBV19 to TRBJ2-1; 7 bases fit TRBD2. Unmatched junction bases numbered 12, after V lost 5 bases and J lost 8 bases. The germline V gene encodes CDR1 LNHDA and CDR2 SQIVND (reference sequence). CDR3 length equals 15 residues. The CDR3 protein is CASSLFAGEVYEQFF. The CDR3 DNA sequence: TGTGCCAGTAGTCTCTTTGCGGGAGAGGTTTATGAGCAGTTCTTC.

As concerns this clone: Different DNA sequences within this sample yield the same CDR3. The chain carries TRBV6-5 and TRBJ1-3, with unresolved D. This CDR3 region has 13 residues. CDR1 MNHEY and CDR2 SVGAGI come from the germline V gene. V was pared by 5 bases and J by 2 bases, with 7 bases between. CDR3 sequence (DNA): TGTGCCAGCAGTCCGGGCCCTGGAAACACCATATATTTT. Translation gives CASSPGPGNTIYF.

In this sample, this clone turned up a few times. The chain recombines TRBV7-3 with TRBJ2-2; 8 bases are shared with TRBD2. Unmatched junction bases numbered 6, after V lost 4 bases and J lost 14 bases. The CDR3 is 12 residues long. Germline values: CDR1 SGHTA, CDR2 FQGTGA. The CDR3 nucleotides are TGTGCCAGCAGCTCACAAGCGGGAGTTCTGTTTTTT. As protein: CASSSQAGVLFF.

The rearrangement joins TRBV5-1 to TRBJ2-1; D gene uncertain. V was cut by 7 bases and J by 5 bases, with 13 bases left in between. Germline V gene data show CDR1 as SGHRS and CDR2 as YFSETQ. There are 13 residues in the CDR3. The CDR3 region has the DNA TGCGCCAGCGGGTGGACCCCGGACAATGAGCAGTTCTTC. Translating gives CASGWTPDNEQFF.

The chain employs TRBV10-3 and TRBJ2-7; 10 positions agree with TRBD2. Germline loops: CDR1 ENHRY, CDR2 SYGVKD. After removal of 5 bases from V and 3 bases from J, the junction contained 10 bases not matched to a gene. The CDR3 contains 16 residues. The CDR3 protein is CAISKSGTSADYEQYF. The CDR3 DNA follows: TGTGCCATCAGTAAATCCGGGACTAGCGCCGACTACGAGCAGTACTTC.

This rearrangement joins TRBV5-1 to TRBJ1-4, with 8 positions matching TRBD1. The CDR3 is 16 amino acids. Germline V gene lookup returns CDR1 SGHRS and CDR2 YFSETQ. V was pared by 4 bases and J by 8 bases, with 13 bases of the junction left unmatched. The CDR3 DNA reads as TGCGCCAGCAGCGAAGGCTGGGGGACAGGAGGGGAAAAACTGTTTTTT. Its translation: CASSEGWGTGGEKLFF. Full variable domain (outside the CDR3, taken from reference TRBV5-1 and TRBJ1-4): KAGVTQTPRYLIKTRGQQVTLSCSPISGHRSVSWYQQTPGQGLQFLFEYFSETQRNKGNFPGRFSGRQFSNSRSEMNVSTLELGDSALYLCASSEGWGTGGEKLFFGSGTQLSVL.

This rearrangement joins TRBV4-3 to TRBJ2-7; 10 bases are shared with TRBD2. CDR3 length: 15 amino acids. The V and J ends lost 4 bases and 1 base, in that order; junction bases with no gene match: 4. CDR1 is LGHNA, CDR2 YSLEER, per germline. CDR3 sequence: CASSRKREGSYEQYF. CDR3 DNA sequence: TGCGCCAGCAGCCGGAAGCGGGAGGGTTCCTACGAGCAGTACTTC.

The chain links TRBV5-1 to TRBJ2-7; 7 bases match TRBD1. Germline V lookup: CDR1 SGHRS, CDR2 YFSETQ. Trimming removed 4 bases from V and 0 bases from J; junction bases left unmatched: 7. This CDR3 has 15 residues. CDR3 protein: CASSLGTAYSYEQYF. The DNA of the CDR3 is TGCGCCAGCAGCCTCGGGACAGCTTACTCCTACGAGCAGTACTTC.

The chain's CDR3 is CSAPTDYEQYF. DNA of the CDR3: TGCAGTGCGCCGACCGATTACGAGCAGTACTTC. This chain uses TRBV20-1 with TRBJ2-7; no reliable D call. This CDR3 has 11 amino acids. Germline CDR1 is DFQATT and CDR2 is SNEGSKA (reference sequence). The V and J ends lost 6 bases and 4 bases respectively, with 10 bases between them.

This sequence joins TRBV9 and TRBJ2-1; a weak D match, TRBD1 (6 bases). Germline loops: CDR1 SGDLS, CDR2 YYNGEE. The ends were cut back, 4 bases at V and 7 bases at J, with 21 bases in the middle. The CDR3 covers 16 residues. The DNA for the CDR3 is TGTGCCAGCAGCTCCCGGGCCGCTAAGGGGGAAAATGAGCAGTTCTTC. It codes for CASSSRAAKGENEQFF.

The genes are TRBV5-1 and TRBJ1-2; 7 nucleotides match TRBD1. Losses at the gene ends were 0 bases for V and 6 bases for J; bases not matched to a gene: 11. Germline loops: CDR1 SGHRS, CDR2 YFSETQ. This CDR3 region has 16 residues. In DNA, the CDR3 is TGCGCCAGCAGCTTGGTAGGAGGGGGCGCTGGGAATGGCTACACCTTC. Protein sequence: CASSLVGGGAGNGYTF. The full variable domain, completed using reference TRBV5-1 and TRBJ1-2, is KAGVTQTPRYLIKTRGQQVTLSCSPISGHRSVSWYQQTPGQGLQFLFEYFSETQRNKGNFPGRFSGRQFSNSRSEMNVSTLELGDSALYLCASSLVGGGAGNGYTFGSGTRLTVV.

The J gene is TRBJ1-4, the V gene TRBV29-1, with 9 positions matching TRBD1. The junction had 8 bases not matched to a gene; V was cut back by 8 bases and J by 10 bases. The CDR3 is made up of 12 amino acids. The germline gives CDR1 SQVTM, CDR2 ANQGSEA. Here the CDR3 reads CSFRTGVGKLFF. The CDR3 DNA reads TGCAGCTTTCGGACAGGGGTGGGAAAACTGTTTTTT.

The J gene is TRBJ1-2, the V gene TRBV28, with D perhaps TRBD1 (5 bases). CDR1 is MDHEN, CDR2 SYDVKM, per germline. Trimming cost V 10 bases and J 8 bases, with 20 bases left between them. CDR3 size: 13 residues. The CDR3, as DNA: TGTGCCACCACAGTCCGGGACTTCATCGGCTACACCTTC. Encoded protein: CATTVRDFIGYTF.

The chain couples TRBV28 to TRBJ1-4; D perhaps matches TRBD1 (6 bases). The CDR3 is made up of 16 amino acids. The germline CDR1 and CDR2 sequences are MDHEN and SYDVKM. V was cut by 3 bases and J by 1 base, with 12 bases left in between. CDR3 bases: TGTGCCAGCAGTTTGGGCGGGGGCCTAACTAATGAAAAACTGTTTTTT. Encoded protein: CASSLGGGLTNEKLFF.

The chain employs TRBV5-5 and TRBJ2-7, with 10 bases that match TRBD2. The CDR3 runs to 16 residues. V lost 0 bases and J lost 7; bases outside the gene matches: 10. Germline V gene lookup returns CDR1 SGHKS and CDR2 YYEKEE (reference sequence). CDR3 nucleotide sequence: TGTGCCAGCAGCTTGGCGCCTTTAGCGGGAGGCGGGGAGCAGTACTTC. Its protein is CASSLAPLAGGGEQYF.

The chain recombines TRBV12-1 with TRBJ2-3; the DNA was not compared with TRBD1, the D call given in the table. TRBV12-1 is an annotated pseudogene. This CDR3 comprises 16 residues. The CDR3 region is CASSPGTGGWRDTQYF. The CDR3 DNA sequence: TGTGCCAGCAGCCCAGGGACAGGGGGTTGGAGAGATACGCAGTATTTT.

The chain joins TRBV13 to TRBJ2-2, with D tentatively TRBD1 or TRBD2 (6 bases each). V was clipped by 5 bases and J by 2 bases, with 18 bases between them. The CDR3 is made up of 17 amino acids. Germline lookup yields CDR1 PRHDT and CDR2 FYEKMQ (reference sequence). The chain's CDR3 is CASSLLGGRTNTGELFF. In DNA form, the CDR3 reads TGTGCCAGCAGCCTCCTGGGGGGCAGAACAAACACCGGGGAGCTGTTTTTT.

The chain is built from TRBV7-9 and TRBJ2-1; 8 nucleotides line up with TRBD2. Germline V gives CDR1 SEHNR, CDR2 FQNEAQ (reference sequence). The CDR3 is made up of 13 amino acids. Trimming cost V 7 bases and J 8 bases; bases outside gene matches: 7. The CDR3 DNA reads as TGTGCCAGCACGACTAGCGTGGTCGATGAGCAGTTCTTC. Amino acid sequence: CASTTSVVDEQFF.